This TCR beta chain was captured in a study of blood T cell repertoires in COVID-19 (dated by TCRdb to 2020 to 2022). About the study as a whole: Samples covering the acute and convalescent phases of COVID-19 were provided by collaborators in the United States, Italy and Spain. Where HLA class I and class II types were available, the types were taken from metadata supplied by the sample provider, not from assay-based typing. Subjects who had been exposed to COVID-19, were actively infected with it, or had recovered from it provided the deeply sampled blood TCRbeta repertoires that made up the dataset. The repertoires were made available in a free public database intended to serve as a resource for research on the immune response to SARS-CoV-2. The prospective study material was composed of cDNA or gDNA derived from T cells, B-cell-depleted T cells, or PBMCs. Sample metadata almost always included a de-identified subject ID, COVID-19 status, age in years and sex. The samples were drawn from two sources: the first 160 participants of the ongoing ImmuneRACE study, and 1,000 to 1,500 subjects contributed by 6 global collaborators.

Comment on this clone: Its antigen is still unknown. Nothing much larger sits one base from this clone, and base qualities are not available.

The immunoSEQ Assay, a bias-controlled multiplex PCR, was used to amplify TCRbeta CDR3 regions from genomic DNA. Concerning the study's data processing: Within the assay, amplification of reference gene primers was used to estimate how many nucleated cells each sample contained. To quantify the absolute abundance of each unique TCRbeta CDR3 rearrangement, sequence reads were collapsed and filtered. For each sample, productive Simpson clonality was calculated as the square root of Simpson's diversity index across productive rearrangements. In TCRdb, the immuneACCESS table is reduced to in-frame sequences with V and J assigned. These tables do not hold every clone; where another copy was compared, an unresolved V gene accounts for under half, and the others remain unexplained. V and J calls and clone size come straight from that table; D and trimming were deduced from the DNA. For this sample the table gives hundreds of thousands of clones, of which 88% were detected only once. The top ten hold 0.99% of the sample.

The research as a whole found: How much clinical and demographic metadata was included differed by source and by participant, and the metadata was provided uncurated.

Relative to germline, V is 6 bases shorter and J is 7 bases shorter, with 12 bases between their ends. Taken from the germline V gene, the CDR1 and CDR2 loops are MNHEY and SVGEGT. The CDR3 starts with the cysteine, ends with the phenylalanine, and has 12 residues. Only CDR3 DNA is held: 36 bases, read in frame from base 1. Another Seattle source contributed samples from volunteer blood donors who had recovered from COVID-19. Whole blood was collected in K2EDTA tubes by collaborating institutions according to the institutions' own protocols. For TCRbeta analysis, collaborators shipped samples as frozen whole blood, isolated PBMCs, or DNA extracted from either of those sample types.

The sequenced sample was peripheral blood. The source of this sequence is a woman aged 40 to 50 who had recovered from COVID-19. The receptor chain draws on TRBV6-2 or TRBV6-3 and TRBJ1-1; no D gene is confidently identified. The CDR3 has the sequence CASSQRRVEAFF. The sequenced DNA is TGTGCCAGCAGCCAAAGACGGGTTGAAGCTTTCTTT.